This T cell receptor (beta chain) derives from a study of T cell changes during pregnancy in multiple sclerosis. Sequencing was performed with immunoSEQ multiplex PCR; in TCRdb, only in-frame clones are kept and a portion is missing. The table records 40,000 to 45,000 clones, around 90% of them present only once. Germline V CDR1 and CDR2: MNHEY, SMNVEV (reference sequence). V lost 6 bases to trimming and J lost 4 bases, with 9 bases between them. This CDR3 contains 13 residues. Material: CD4+ T cells from peripheral blood mononuclear cells, obtained before pregnancy. The origin of this receptor is a female donor with multiple sclerosis, enrolled in a pregnancy study. This chain links TRBV27 with TRBJ2-2, with D tentatively TRBD1 (5 bases). DNA for the CDR3: TGTGCCAGCAGCATCAGGGCCACCGGGGAGCTGTTTTTT. Its protein is CASSIRATGELFF.